This TCR beta chain was recovered during a study of beta chain features in type 1 diabetes. V was clipped by 1 base and J by 4 bases; unmatched bases: 7. The CDR3 is 16 amino acids. CDR1 and CDR2 (germline): SGHTA, FQGNSA. Sequencing targeted expressed TCRB transcripts, as all isolated RNA had been reverse transcribed. Sequencing used immunoSEQ multiplex PCR; TCRdb keeps in-frame clones, though not all of them. The table records more than 350,000 clones, 11% of them present only once. The chain couples TRBV7-2 to TRBJ2-5, with TRBD2 matching over 9 bases. Specimen: naive CD4+ T cells from blood. The sequence derives from a woman between 18 and 29 years old in good health. This chain's CDR3 is CASSLGGLADRETQYF. DNA for the CDR3: TGTGCCAGCAGCTTAGGGGGACTAGCAGATAGAGAGACCCAGTACTTC.